This entry concerns a single T cell receptor (beta chain). The target antigen is unknown. The junction does not match germline at one end; this may be a read error. The data were obtained in a study of blood T cells in healthy people across ages. Samples each had at least 5 micrograms of total RNA extracted. Primers used in a second PCR of about 6 to 11 cycles were a sample-barcoded 5' primer and a J-beta primer mix. With 12 random nucleotides, a template-switch adaptor tagged each individual cDNA molecule. TCRdb called the 5' RACE reads again in MiXCR, with one record for every CDR3 protein. The sample consists of some 1,500,000 distinct CDR3 sequences, 35% to 45% of them appearing once. This CDR3 is 14 amino acids long. Germline CDR1 MGHDK, CDR2 SYGVNS. Study-wide points: Observed TCR beta diversity per million T cells went down as age went up. This fall followed a roughly linear course with age.

Sequencing was performed on blood. The V gene is TRBV25-1, the J gene TRBJ1-2, with 9 bases fitting TRBD1. The receptor comes from a woman under 30 in good health. In nucleotides, the CDR3 is TGTGCCGGCAGTGCGGACAGGGGCTCGGATGGCTACACCTTC. Protein product: CAGSADRGSDGYTF.